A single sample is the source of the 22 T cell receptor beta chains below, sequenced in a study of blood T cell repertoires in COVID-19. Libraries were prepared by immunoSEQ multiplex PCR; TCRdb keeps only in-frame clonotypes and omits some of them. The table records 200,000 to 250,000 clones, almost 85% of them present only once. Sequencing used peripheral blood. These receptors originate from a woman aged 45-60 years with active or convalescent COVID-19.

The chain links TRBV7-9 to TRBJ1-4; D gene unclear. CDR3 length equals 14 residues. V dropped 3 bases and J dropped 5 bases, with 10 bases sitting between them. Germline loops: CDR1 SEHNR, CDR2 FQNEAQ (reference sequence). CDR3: CASSLGQLNEKLFF. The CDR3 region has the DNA TGTGCCAGCAGCTTGGGCCAGCTAAATGAAAAACTGTTTTTT.

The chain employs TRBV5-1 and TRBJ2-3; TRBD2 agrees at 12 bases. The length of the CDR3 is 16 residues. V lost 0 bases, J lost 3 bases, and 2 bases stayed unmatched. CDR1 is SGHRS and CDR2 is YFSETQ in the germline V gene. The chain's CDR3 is CASSLGGTSGTDTQYF. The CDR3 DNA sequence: TGCGCCAGCAGCTTGGGGGGGACTAGCGGGACAGATACGCAGTATTTT.

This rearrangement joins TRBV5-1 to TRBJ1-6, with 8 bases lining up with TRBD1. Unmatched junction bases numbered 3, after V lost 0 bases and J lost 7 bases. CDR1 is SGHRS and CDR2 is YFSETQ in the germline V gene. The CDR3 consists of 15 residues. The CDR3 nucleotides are TGCGCCAGCAGCTTGGCCGGACAGGGAAATTCACCCCTCCACTTT. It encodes CASSLAGQGNSPLHF.

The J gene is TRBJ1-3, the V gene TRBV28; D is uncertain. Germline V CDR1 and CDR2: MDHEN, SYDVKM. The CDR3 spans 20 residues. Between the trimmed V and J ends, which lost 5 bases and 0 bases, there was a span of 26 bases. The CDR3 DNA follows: TGTGCCAGCAGTATTATCGGAGTCCCACCCTTCCAGAGCTCTGGAAACACCATATATTTT. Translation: CASSIIGVPPFQSSGNTIYF.

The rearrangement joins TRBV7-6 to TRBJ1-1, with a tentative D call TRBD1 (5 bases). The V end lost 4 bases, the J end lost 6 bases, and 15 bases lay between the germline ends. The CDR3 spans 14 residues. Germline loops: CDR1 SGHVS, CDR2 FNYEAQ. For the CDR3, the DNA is TGTGCCAGCAGCTCACGTGGAGGGGTGTCTGAAGCTTTCTTT. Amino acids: CASSSRGGVSEAFF. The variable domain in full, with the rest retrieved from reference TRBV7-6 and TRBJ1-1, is GAGVSQSPRYKVTKRGQDVALRCDPISGHVSLYWYRQALGQGPEFLTYFNYEAQQDKSGLPNDRFSAERPEGSISTLTIQRTEQRDSAMYRCASSSRGGVSEAFFGQGTRLTVV.

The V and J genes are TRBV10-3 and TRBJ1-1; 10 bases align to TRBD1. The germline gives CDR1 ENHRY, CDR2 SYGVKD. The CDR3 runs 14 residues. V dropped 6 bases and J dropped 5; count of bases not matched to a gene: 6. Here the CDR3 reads CAIRGTGVTTEAFF. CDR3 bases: TGTGCCATCAGGGGGACAGGGGTTACAACTGAAGCTTTCTTT.

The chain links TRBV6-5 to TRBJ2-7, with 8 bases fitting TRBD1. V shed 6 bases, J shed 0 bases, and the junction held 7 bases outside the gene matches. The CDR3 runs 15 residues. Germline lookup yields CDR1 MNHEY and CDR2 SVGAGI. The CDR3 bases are TGTGCCAGCAGCATCACAGGGGGGCCCTCCTACGAGCAGTACGTC. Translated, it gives CASSITGGPSYEQYV.

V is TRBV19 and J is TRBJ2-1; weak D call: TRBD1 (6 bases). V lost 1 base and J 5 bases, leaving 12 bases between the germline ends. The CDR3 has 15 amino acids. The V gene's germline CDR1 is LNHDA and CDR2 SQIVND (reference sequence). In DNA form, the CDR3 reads TGTGCCAGTAGTATAGGTCAGGGGTGGGACAATGAGCAGTTCTTC. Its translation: CASSIGQGWDNEQFF.

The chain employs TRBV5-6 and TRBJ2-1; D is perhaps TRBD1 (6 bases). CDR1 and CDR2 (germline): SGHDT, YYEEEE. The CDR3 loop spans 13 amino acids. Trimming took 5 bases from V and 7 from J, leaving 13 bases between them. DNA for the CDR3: TGTGCCAGCAGTCTTAACAGGGCTAATGAGCAGTTCTTC. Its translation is CASSLNRANEQFF.

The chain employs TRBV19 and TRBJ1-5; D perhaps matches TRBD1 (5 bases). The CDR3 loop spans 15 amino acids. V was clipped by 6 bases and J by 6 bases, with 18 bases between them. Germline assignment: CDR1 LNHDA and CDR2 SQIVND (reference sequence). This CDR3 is CASSGMGQGGQPQHF. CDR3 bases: TGTGCCAGTAGCGGTATGGGGCAGGGTGGTCAGCCCCAGCATTTT.

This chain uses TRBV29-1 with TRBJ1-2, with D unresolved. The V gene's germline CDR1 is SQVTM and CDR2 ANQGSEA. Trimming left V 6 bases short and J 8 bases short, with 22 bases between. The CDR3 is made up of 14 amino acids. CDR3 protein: CSVGQRRAAWGYTF. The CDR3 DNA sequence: TGCAGCGTGGGTCAAAGGAGGGCAGCCTGGGGCTACACCTTC.

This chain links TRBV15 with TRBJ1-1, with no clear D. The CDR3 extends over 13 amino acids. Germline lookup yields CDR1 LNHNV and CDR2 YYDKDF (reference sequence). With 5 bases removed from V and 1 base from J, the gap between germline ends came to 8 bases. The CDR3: CATSLNRNTEAFF. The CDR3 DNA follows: TGTGCCACCAGCCTTAACAGGAACACTGAAGCTTTCTTT.

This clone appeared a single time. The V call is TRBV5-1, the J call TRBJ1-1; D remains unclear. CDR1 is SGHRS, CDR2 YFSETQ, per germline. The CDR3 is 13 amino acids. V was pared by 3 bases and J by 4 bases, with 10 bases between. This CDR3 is CASSSLSGTEAFF. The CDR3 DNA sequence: TGCGCCAGCAGCTCACTTTCAGGCACTGAAGCTTTCTTT.

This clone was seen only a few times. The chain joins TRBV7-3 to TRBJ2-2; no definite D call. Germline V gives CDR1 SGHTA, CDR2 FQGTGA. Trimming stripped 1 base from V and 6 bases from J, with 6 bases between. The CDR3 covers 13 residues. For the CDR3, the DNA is TGTGCCAGCAGCTTAATATCTTCCGGGGAGCTGTTTTTT. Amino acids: CASSLISSGELFF.

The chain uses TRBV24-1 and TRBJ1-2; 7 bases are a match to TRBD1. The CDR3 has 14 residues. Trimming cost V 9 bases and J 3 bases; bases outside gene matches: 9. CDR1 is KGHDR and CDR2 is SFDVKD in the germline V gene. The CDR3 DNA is TGTGCCACCTCAAAAGGGGGCGAGGACTATGGCTACACCTTC. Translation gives CATSKGGEDYGYTF.

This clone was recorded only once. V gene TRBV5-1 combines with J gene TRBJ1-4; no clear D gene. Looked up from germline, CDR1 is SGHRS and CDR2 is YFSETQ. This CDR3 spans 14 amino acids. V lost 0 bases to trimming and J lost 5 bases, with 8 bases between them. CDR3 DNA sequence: TGCGCCAGCAGCTTGGGGGGAGGCAATGAAAAACTGTTTTTT. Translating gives CASSLGGGNEKLFF. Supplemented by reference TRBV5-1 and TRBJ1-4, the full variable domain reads KAGVTQTPRYLIKTRGQQVTLSCSPISGHRSVSWYQQTPGQGLQFLFEYFSETQRNKGNFPGRFSGRQFSNSRSEMNVSTLELGDSALYLCASSLGGGNEKLFFGSGTQLSVL.

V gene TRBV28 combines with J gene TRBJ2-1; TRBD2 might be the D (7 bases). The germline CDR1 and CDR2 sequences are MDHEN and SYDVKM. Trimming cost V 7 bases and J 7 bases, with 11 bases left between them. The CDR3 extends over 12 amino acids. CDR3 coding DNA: TGTGCCAGCACTGGGAGGGGGAATGAGCAGTTCTTC. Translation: CASTGRGNEQFF.

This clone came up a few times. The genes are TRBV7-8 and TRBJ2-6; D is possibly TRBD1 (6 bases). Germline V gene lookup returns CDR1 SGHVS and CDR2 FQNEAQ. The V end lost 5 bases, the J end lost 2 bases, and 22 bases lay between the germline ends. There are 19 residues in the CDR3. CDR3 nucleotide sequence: TGTGCCAGCAGCCCCGAGCGGTGGGGGCAGACCACTGGGGCCAACGTCCTGACTTTC. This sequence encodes CASSPERWGQTTGANVLTF.

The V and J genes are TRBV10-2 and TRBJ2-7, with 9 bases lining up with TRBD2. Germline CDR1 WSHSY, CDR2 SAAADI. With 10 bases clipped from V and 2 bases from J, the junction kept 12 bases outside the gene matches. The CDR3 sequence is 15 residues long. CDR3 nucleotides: TGCGCCACCCAAGCTGCGGGGGGGCCCCCCTACGAGCAGTACGTC. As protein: CATQAAGGPPYEQYV.

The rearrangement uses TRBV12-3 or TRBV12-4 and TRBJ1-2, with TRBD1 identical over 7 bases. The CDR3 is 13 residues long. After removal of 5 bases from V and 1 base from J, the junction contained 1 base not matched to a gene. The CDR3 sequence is CASSDRVNYGYTF. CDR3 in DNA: TGTGCCAGCAGTGACAGGGTTAACTATGGCTACACCTTC.

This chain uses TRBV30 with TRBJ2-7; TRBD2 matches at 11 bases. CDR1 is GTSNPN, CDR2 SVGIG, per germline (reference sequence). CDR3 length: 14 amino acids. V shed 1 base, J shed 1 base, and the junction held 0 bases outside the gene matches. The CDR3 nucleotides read TGTGCCTGGAGTGGACTAGCGGGATCCTACGAGCAGTACTTC. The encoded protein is CAWSGLAGSYEQYF. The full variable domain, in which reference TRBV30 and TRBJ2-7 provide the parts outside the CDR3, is SQTIHQWPATLVQPVGSPLSLECTVEGTSNPNLYWYRQAAGRGLQLLFYSVGIGQISSEVPQNLSASRPQDRQFILSSKKLLLSDSGFYLCAWSGLAGSYEQYFGPGTRLTVT.

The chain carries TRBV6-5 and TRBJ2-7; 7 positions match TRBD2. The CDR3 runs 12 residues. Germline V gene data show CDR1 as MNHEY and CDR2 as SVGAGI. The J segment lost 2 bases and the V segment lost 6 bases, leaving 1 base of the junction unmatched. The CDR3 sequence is CASRGTTYEQYV. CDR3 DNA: TGTGCCAGCAGGGGGACTACCTACGAGCAGTACGTC.